The 9 T cell receptor beta chains listed next were all sequenced from one sample in a study of blood T cell repertoires in COVID-19 (TCRdb year 2020). The protocol used for the library was the immunoSEQ multiplex PCR assay. TCRdb stores this immuneACCESS table with in-frame sequences only. Part of the clones is absent; in the studies checked, under half of the shortfall reflects unresolved V genes, and no reason is known for the rest. The sample data list about 140,000 clones, and about 86% of these were observed just once. The ten largest clones take up 7.5% to 8.5% of the sample. The sample taken for sequencing was peripheral blood. The receptors come from a woman aged 60 to 75 with acute or convalescent COVID-19.

The chain employs TRBV29-1 and TRBJ2-7, with unresolved D. Trimming left V 2 bases short and J 1 base short, with 9 bases between. Germline V gives CDR1 SQVTM, CDR2 ANQGSEA. The CDR3 is 13 amino acids. The CDR3 reads CSVETHGSYEQYF. Written as DNA, the CDR3 is TGCAGCGTTGAAACCCACGGTTCCTACGAGCAGTACTTC.

The rearrangement links TRBV11-2 to TRBJ1-1, with 8 positions matching TRBD1. This CDR3 is built from 14 residues. V was pared by 2 bases and J by 7 bases, with 6 bases of the junction left unmatched. Germline CDR1 SGHAT, CDR2 FQNNGV. The CDR3 DNA reads as TGTGCCAGCAGCTTACCGACAGGGGATGGTGAAGCTTTCTTT. Translating gives CASSLPTGDGEAFF.

The CDR3 nucleotides are TGCGCCAGCAGCCACTACGCTTCTGGGGCCAACGTCCTGACTTTC. The encoded protein is CASSHYASGANVLTF. The V gene is TRBV4-3, the J gene TRBJ2-6; D gene uncertain. This CDR3 spans 15 amino acids. V was pared by 3 bases and J by 1 base, with 7 bases between. CDR1 LGHNA and CDR2 YSLEER come from the germline V gene.

V and J are TRBV19 and TRBJ1-1; possible D gene TRBD1, 5 bases. CDR3 length equals 13 residues. V was pared by 5 bases and J by 3 bases, with 10 bases between. Germline CDR1 is LNHDA and CDR2 is SQIVND (reference sequence). CDR3 sequence reads: CASSRGVDTEAFF. In DNA, the CDR3 is TGTGCCAGTAGTCGGGGGGTCGACACTGAAGCTTTCTTT.

In this sample, this clone turned up a few times. Here the CDR3 reads CASSLHRGPSAQHF. In DNA, the CDR3 is TGCGCCAGCAGCCTCCACAGGGGACCTTCGGCCCAGCATTTT. The chain links TRBV4-3 to TRBJ1-5; 7 positions match TRBD1. After removal of 4 bases from V and 11 bases from J, the junction contained 11 bases not matched to a gene. Germline V gene data show CDR1 as LGHNA and CDR2 as YSLEER. CDR3 length: 14 amino acids.

This sequence joins TRBV9 and TRBJ2-5; a weak D match, TRBD2 (5 bases). This CDR3 has 12 amino acids. The ends were cut back, 5 bases at V and 5 bases at J, with 10 bases in the middle. In germline, CDR1 is SGDLS, CDR2 YYNGEE. The CDR3 here is CASSAGGETQYF. CDR3 nucleotide sequence: TGTGCCAGCAGTGCGGGTGGCGAGACCCAGTACTTC. The whole variable domain, filled in from reference TRBV9 and TRBJ2-5, reads DSGVTQTPKHLITATGQRVTLRCSPRSGDLSVYWYQQSLDQGLQFLIQYYNGEERAKGNILERFSAQQFPDLHSELNLSSLELGDSALYFCASSAGGETQYFGPGTRLLVL.

The genes are TRBV6-5 and TRBJ1-6; possible D gene TRBD1, 6 bases. Germline loops: CDR1 MNHEY, CDR2 SVGAGI. V was cut by 6 bases and J by 4 bases, with 10 bases left in between. The CDR3 covers 14 residues. The CDR3 region is CASRRGQYNSPLHF. Here the CDR3 DNA reads TGTGCCAGCAGACGTGGACAGTATAATTCACCCCTCCACTTT.

The chain links TRBV6-1 to TRBJ2-3; weak D call: TRBD1 (5 bases). Deletions cut 2 bases from V and 7 bases from J, with 10 bases between. The CDR3 runs to 13 residues. Germline V gives CDR1 MNHNS, CDR2 SASEGT. The CDR3 DNA is TGTGCCAGCAGTGAATTGGGGCAGCATACGCAGTATTTT. It specifies CASSELGQHTQYF.

V and J are TRBV6-6 and TRBJ2-2; D unresolved. Germline CDR1 is MNHNY and CDR2 is SVGAGI (reference sequence). The CDR3 covers 15 residues. The V end lost 6 bases, the J end lost 6 bases, and 17 bases lay between the germline ends. As DNA, the CDR3 is TGTGCCAGCAGGGGCAACAGAGCCCCGGCCGGGGAGCTGTTTTTT. Encoded protein: CASRGNRAPAGELFF.